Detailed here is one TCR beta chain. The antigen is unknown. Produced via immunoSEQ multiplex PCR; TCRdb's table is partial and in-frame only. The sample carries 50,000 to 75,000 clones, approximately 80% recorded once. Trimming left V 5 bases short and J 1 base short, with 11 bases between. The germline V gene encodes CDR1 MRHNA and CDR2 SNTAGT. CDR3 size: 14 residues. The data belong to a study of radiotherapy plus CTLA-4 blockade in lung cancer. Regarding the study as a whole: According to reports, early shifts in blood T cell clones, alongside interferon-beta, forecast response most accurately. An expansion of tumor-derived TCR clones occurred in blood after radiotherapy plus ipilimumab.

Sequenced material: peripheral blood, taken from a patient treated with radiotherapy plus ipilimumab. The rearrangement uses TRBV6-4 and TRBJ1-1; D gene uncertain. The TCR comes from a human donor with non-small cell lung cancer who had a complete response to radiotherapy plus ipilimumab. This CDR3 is CASSSSPGNTEAFF. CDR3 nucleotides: TGTGCCAGCAGTTCCTCGCCCGGGAACACTGAAGCTTTCTTT.